These 19 T cell receptor beta chains were sequenced from one sample in a study of T cell responses to AZD1222 COVID-19 vaccine. Sequenced by immunoSEQ multiplex PCR; TCRdb stores in-frame clones only, minus some. The table includes approximately 140,000 clones, about nine tenths detected once. Sequencing used peripheral blood, obtained 28 days after the second AZD1222 dose. The receptor set was obtained from an adult who received the AZD1222 COVID-19 vaccine.

The rearrangement uses TRBV9 and TRBJ1-6; D not resolved. Germline CDR1 and CDR2: SGDLS and YYNGEE. The CDR3 loop spans 15 amino acids. Trimming removed 2 bases from V and 7 bases from J, with 13 bases in between. The chain's CDR3 is CASSVGPQENSPLHF. The CDR3, as DNA: TGTGCCAGCAGCGTCGGGCCGCAGGAGAATTCACCCCTCCACTTT.

The count of this clone is one. The rearrangement joins TRBV11-2 to TRBJ2-1; weak D call: TRBD2 (5 bases). V shed 1 base and J shed 0 bases, with 10 bases lying between them. CDR1 is SGHAT and CDR2 is FQNNGV in the germline V gene. This CDR3 has 16 amino acids. The CDR3 sequence: CASSLGRGSSYNEQFF. CDR3 nucleotides: TGTGCCAGCAGCTTAGGTCGAGGGAGCTCCTACAATGAGCAGTTCTTC.

V is TRBV28 and J is TRBJ1-5; D unresolved. Germline V gene sequence: CDR1 MDHEN, CDR2 SYDVKM. Trimming shortened V by 4 bases and J by 6 bases, and 7 bases separated the two germline ends. This CDR3 is built from 12 residues. The CDR3 DNA reads TGTGCCAGCAGTTCCAGGACTCAGCCCCAGCATTTT. Translated: CASSSRTQPQHF.

The rearrangement links TRBV28 to TRBJ2-1; no clear D gene. Germline V gene sequence: CDR1 MDHEN, CDR2 SYDVKM. Trimming took 3 bases from V and 7 from J, leaving 10 bases between them. This CDR3 spans 13 amino acids. The CDR3 protein is CASSFGLGNEQFF. The CDR3 DNA reads TGTGCCAGCAGTTTTGGGCTTGGGAATGAGCAGTTCTTC.

The gene calls are TRBV30 and TRBJ1-6; D might be TRBD1 (5 bases). Trimming left V 8 bases short and J 8 bases short, with 22 bases between. The CDR3 is 15 amino acids. Germline V lookup: CDR1 GTSNPN, CDR2 SVGIG (reference sequence). The CDR3 DNA follows: TGTGCCACCCCCAGGGCGTCAACATGGGATTCACCCCTCCACTTT. This translates into CATPRASTWDSPLHF.

The rearrangement joins TRBV6-2 or TRBV6-3 to TRBJ2-6; unclear D gene. Trimming left V 6 bases short and J 3 bases short, with 12 bases between. Germline V gene lookup returns CDR1 MNHEY and CDR2 SVGEGT. The CDR3 extends over 15 amino acids. The CDR3 coding sequence is TGTGCCAGCAGCCCCAATTTGGGTGGGGCCAACGTCCTGACTTTC. Its translation: CASSPNLGGANVLTF.

V and J are TRBV4-1 and TRBJ1-2, with 7 nucleotides matching TRBD1. The CDR3 runs to 19 residues. CDR1 is MGHRA and CDR2 is YSYEKL in the germline V gene. J was trimmed by 0 bases and V by 0 bases; bases with no gene match: 13. Here the CDR3 DNA reads TGCGCCAGCAGCCAAGACCTCGGGACAGCCTTAGAAGCTAACTATGGCTACACCTTC. This codes for CASSQDLGTALEANYGYTF.

The V gene is TRBV3-1 (or the pseudogene TRBV3-2), the J gene TRBJ2-2, with D perhaps TRBD1 (6 bases). CDR3 length equals 16 residues. V was pared by 9 bases and J by 1 base, with 18 bases between. Germline V gene sequence: CDR1 LGHDT, CDR2 YNNKEL (reference sequence). This CDR3 reads CASHGWRTENTGELFF. The DNA of the CDR3 is TGTGCCAGTCATGGATGGCGGACAGAGAACACCGGGGAGCTGTTTTTT.

The V gene is TRBV12-5, the J gene TRBJ2-1; no definite D call. The CDR3 length is 13 residues. CDR1 LGHNT and CDR2 FRNRAP come from the germline V gene. The V and J ends lost 1 base and 0 bases respectively, with 1 base between them. In nucleotides, the CDR3 is TGTGCTAGTGGTTTGGCCTCCTACAATGAGCAGTTCTTC. Amino acids: CASGLASYNEQFF. Full variable domain (rest looked up from reference TRBV12-5 and TRBJ2-1): DARVTQTPRHKVTEMGQEVTMRCQPILGHNTVFWYRQTMMQGLELLAYFRNRAPLDDSGMPKDRFSAEMPDATLATLKIQPSEPRDSAVYFCASGLASYNEQFFGPGTRLTVL.

The rearrangement links TRBV11-2 to TRBJ2-1, with unresolved D. The germline CDR1 and CDR2 sequences are SGHAT and FQNNGV. With 1 base removed from V and 0 bases from J, the gap between germline ends came to 10 bases. The CDR3 extends over 16 amino acids. CDR3: CASSLGIAGSYNEQFF. The DNA for the CDR3 is TGTGCCAGCAGCTTAGGCATAGCCGGCTCCTACAATGAGCAGTTCTTC.

V usage is TRBV4-2 and J usage is TRBJ2-5, with D possibly being TRBD2 (5 bases). The CDR3 loop spans 13 amino acids. CDR1 and CDR2 (germline): LGHNA, YNFKEQ. Between the trimmed V and J ends, which lost 0 bases and 5 bases, there was a span of 7 bases. CDR3 bases: TGTGCCAGCAGCCAAGAGGGGAGCGAGACCCAGTACTTC. Its translation: CASSQEGSETQYF.

This clone has more than one count but fewer than ten. The CDR3 is CATSETGGTDTQYF. For the CDR3, the DNA is TGTGCCACCAGTGAGACCGGTGGCACAGATACGCAGTATTTT. The chain is built from TRBV24-1 and TRBJ2-3; D unresolved. The germline V gene has CDR1 KGHDR and CDR2 SFDVKD. There are 14 residues in the CDR3. The V and J ends lost 4 bases and 1 base respectively, with 8 bases between them.

This clone was detected only a few times. The chain couples TRBV11-2 to TRBJ1-1, with D perhaps matching TRBD1 (5 bases). The V end lost 2 bases, the J end lost 1 base, and 8 bases lay between the germline ends. This CDR3 has 14 residues. Germline V lookup: CDR1 SGHAT, CDR2 FQNNGV. CDR3 amino acids: CASSLLGQNTEAFF. The CDR3 DNA reads TGTGCCAGCAGCTTACTCGGACAGAACACTGAAGCTTTCTTT.

This chain joins TRBV30 and TRBJ2-1; 12 nucleotides line up with TRBD2. This CDR3 contains 14 residues. Germline values: CDR1 GTSNPN, CDR2 SVGIG (reference sequence). The junction had 5 bases not matched to a gene; V was cut back by 4 bases and J by 7 bases. CDR3 DNA sequence: TGTGCCTGGACCCTAGCGGGAGGGCTAAATGAGCAGTTCTTC. Its protein product is CAWTLAGGLNEQFF. The variable domain in full, completed from reference TRBV30 and TRBJ2-1, reads SQTIHQWPATLVQPVGSPLSLECTVEGTSNPNLYWYRQAAGRGLQLLFYSVGIGQISSEVPQNLSASRPQDRQFILSSKKLLLSDSGFYLCAWTLAGGLNEQFFGPGTRLTVL.

This clone came up a few times. The chain employs TRBV7-6 and TRBJ1-5; the D is unclear. With 5 bases removed from V and 0 bases from J, the gap between germline ends came to 14 bases. Germline V gene data show CDR1 as SGHVS and CDR2 as FNYEAQ. The CDR3 length is 16 residues. The CDR3 DNA is TGTGCCAGCAGCCCTCAGGCGGCTCATAGCAATCAGCCCCAGCATTTT. Translated: CASSPQAAHSNQPQHF.

Turning to this clone: The identical CDR3 is also encoded by other nucleotide sequences in the sample. This chain links TRBV6-6 with TRBJ1-2; D is unresolved. Looked up from germline, CDR1 is MNHNY and CDR2 is SVGAGI (reference sequence). The CDR3 totals 13 residues. V lost 6 bases and J lost 3, with 11 bases in between. CDR3 sequence: CASSGDSYYGYTF. The CDR3 DNA follows: TGTGCCAGCAGCGGAGATTCATACTATGGCTACACCTTC.

V usage is TRBV28 and J usage is TRBJ2-7; TRBD2 aligns across 10 bases. The CDR3 spans 14 residues. Germline V CDR1 and CDR2: MDHEN, SYDVKM. V lost 5 bases and J lost 6; bases outside the gene matches: 7. As DNA, the CDR3 is TGTGCCAGCAGTGCCTCCGGGACTAGCGTCGAGCAGTACTTC. It encodes CASSASGTSVEQYF.

This clone appeared a single time. The V call is TRBV19, the J call TRBJ1-6, with D possibly being TRBD1 (6 bases). The ends were cut back, 4 bases at V and 0 bases at J, with 10 bases in the middle. CDR1 and CDR2 (germline): LNHDA, SQIVND (reference sequence). The CDR3 is 16 residues long. The CDR3 DNA reads as TGTGCCAGTAGTAAGGACAGCAGCTCCTATAATTCACCCCTCCACTTT. This sequence encodes CASSKDSSSYNSPLHF.

CDR3 DNA: TGCGCCAGCAGTCAATCGTGGGTCTTGAACACTGAAGCTTTCTTT. It codes for CASSQSWVLNTEAFF. The V call is TRBV23-1, the J call TRBJ1-1, with D uncertain. TRBV23-1 is flagged as an ORF with uncertain function. The V end lost 0 bases, the J end lost 0 bases, and 8 bases lay between the germline ends. The CDR3 spans 15 residues.